One and the same sample provided the 27 T cell receptor beta chains below, sequenced in a study of blood T cells in healthy people across ages (dated by TCRdb to the mid-2010s). The library relied on 5' RACE. TCRdb shows the sequencer as Illumina HiSeq 2500. A second PCR of roughly 6 to 11 cycles was performed with a sample-barcoded 5' primer and a J-beta primer mix. TCRdb redid the processing of the public reads, applying fastp at Q25 and MiXCR, and retained in-frame beta chains. Each CDR3 protein gets just one entry, which takes the most common genes and DNA from the rows behind it. This sample is represented by some 900,000 distinct CDR3 sequences; less than 35% of them were singletons. The top ten clones comprise roughly 17% of the sample. Sequenced sample: blood. Receptor source: a woman older than 75 in good health.

The rearrangement uses TRBV10-3 and TRBJ2-2, with a possible D match to TRBD1 (5 bases). The V gene's germline CDR1 is ENHRY and CDR2 SYGVKD. Trimming pared 0 bases from V and 5 bases from J, leaving 10 bases between. There are 15 residues in the CDR3. CDR3 DNA: TGTGCCATCAGTGAGTCGAACGCAGGGACCGGGGAGCTGTTTTTT. Residues: CAISESNAGTGELFF.

This clonotype has ten or more counts. The rearrangement links TRBV2 to TRBJ2-1; D perhaps matches TRBD2 (6 bases). Germline lookup yields CDR1 SNHLY and CDR2 FYNNEI. The ends were cut back, 1 base at V and 3 bases at J, with 19 bases in the middle. The CDR3 has 18 residues. The CDR3 sequence: CASSEEIADRRGYNEQFF. CDR3 in DNA: TGTGCCAGCAGTGAAGAAATCGCGGATAGGAGGGGCTACAATGAGCAGTTCTTC.

There are many counts of this clonotype. The gene calls are TRBV7-9 and TRBJ1-2; D remains ambiguous. The CDR3 is made up of 11 amino acids. The germline V and J ends were trimmed by 6 bases and 8 bases, with 10 bases remaining between them. Germline CDR1 is SEHNR and CDR2 is FQNEAQ (reference sequence). CDR3 sequence: CASSTTWGYTF. The CDR3 nucleotides read TGTGCCAGCAGTACTACGTGGGGCTACACCTTC.

The chain joins TRBV29-1 to TRBJ2-5; D possibly corresponds to TRBD2 (6 bases). The end of the DNA fits TRBJ2-4 better, so the J call may be wrong. The CDR3 is made up of 12 amino acids. Germline CDR1 is SQVTM and CDR2 is ANQGSEA. The CDR3 bases are TGCAGCGCTGCAAAGGGCGGGGACATTCAGTACTTC. Amino acid sequence: CSAAKGGDIQYF.

This clonotype was recorded at least ten times. The gene calls are TRBV12-3 or TRBV12-4 and TRBJ1-2; no clear D. Trimming removed 6 bases from V and 0 bases from J, with 11 bases in between. This CDR3 comprises 14 residues. The CDR3 DNA sequence: TGTGCCAGCAGGGGAAAGGGCGCTAACTATGGCTACACCTTC. Its translation is CASRGKGANYGYTF.

The rearrangement uses TRBV2 and TRBJ1-2; TRBD1 aligns across 8 bases. The CDR3 is 15 residues long. CDR1 and CDR2 from the germline V gene are SNHLY and FYNNEI. Losses at the gene ends were 6 bases for V and 8 bases for J; bases not matched to a gene: 14. CDR3 nucleotide sequence: TGTGCCAGCAGCCTCCTCGACAGGGGAAAAGGGGGCTACACCTTC. Protein: CASSLLDRGKGGYTF.

Points on this clonotype: This clone may be a read error of a much larger clone one base away. J is TRBJ2-3 and V is TRBV12-3 or TRBV12-4; 7 bases agree with TRBD2. CDR3 length: 14 residues. Unmatched junction bases numbered 7, after V lost 4 bases and J lost 6 bases. The DNA of the CDR3 is TGTGCCAGCAGTTCCCTATGGGGGGGGGATACGCAGTATTTT. Translated, it gives CASSSLWGGDTQYF.

This chain joins TRBV19 and TRBJ1-2; D gene uncertain. V dropped 11 bases and J dropped 6 bases, with 19 bases sitting between them. The germline CDR1 and CDR2 sequences are LNHDA and SQIVND (reference sequence). The CDR3 totals 13 residues. The CDR3 region has the DNA TGTGCCTCGGTAGCCGCAGGTCTCAATGGCTACACCTTC. Translation gives CASVAAGLNGYTF.

This rearrangement joins TRBV29-1 to TRBJ2-7, with 12 bases matching TRBD1. The germline V gene has CDR1 SQVTM and CDR2 ANQGSEA. This CDR3 spans 14 amino acids. The junction had 8 bases not matched to a gene; V was cut back by 4 bases and J by 7 bases. The CDR3 bases are TGCAGCGTTGCCGGGGGACAGGGGGCTACTGAGCAGTACTTC. This translates into CSVAGGQGATEQYF.

The J gene is TRBJ2-7, the V gene TRBV7-2, with 15 bases fitting TRBD2. J gave up 5 bases and V 5 bases, and 7 bases lay outside the gene matches. Germline CDR1 is SGHTA and CDR2 is FQGNSA. The CDR3 extends over 16 amino acids. CDR3 residues: CASSQGLAGGLHEQYF. In nucleotides, the CDR3 is TGTGCCAGCAGCCAAGGACTAGCGGGGGGGCTCCACGAGCAGTACTTC.

V is TRBV7-2 and J is TRBJ2-7; TRBD2 matches 7 bases. The CDR3 runs 14 residues. Trimming took 5 bases from V and 3 from J; bases not matched to a gene: 7. Germline lookup yields CDR1 SGHTA and CDR2 FQGNSA. Here the CDR3 DNA reads TGTGCCAGCAGCACCAAAGAGCGGGGCTACGAGCAGTACTTC. This gives the protein CASSTKERGYEQYF.

This clonotype was picked up a small number of times. Because the CDR3's place on the DNA is in doubt, the DNA is left out and the CDR3 is given as listed by TCRdb. This chain joins TRBV21-1 and TRBJ2-3; the table gives TRBD2 as D, unverified against the DNA. TRBV21-1 corresponds to a pseudogene. The CDR3 length is 19 residues, termini included. CDR3 residues: CASSKVGGGARWLGDTQYF.

As regards this clonotype: A much larger clone lies one base from this, so it may be a read error. The chain links TRBV5-1 to TRBJ2-1; 10 bases are a match to TRBD2. The J call may be faulty, since TRBJ2-7 better matches the DNA end. CDR1 and CDR2 (germline): SGHRS, YFSETQ. There are 16 residues in the CDR3. The CDR3 reads CASSLVPAGGHNEQYF. In nucleotides, the CDR3 is TGCGCCAGCAGCTTGGTCCCAGCGGGGGGGCACAATGAGCAGTACTTC.

Regarding this clonotype: This may arise from a read error, as a much more abundant clone is one base away. This chain uses TRBV7-2 with TRBJ1-5; the D is unclear. Per the germline V gene, CDR1 is SGHTA and CDR2 is FQGNSA. The CDR3 spans 16 residues. The ends were cut back, 3 bases at V and 3 bases at J, with 15 bases in the middle. The CDR3 coding sequence is TGTGCCAGCAGCTTTAACCATCCGGGGTTCAATCAGCCCCAGCATTTT. Protein product: CASSFNHPGFNQPQHF.

This clonotype was counted at least ten times. This sequence joins TRBV12-3 or TRBV12-4 and TRBJ2-3; TRBD2 aligns across 8 bases. V gave up 5 bases and J gave up 0 bases; unmatched junction bases: 16. The CDR3 covers 19 residues. In DNA, the CDR3 is TGTGCCAGCAGTCTCGCCCTCGGGGGGGGCGCATCGAGCACAGATACGCAGTATTTT. This gives the protein CASSLALGGGASSTDTQYF.

This clonotype has only a few counts. The V and J genes are TRBV11-2 and TRBJ2-2; the D gene is possibly TRBD1 (7 bases). This CDR3 spans 18 amino acids. Trimming pared 5 bases from V and 2 bases from J, leaving 21 bases between. The germline V gene has CDR1 SGHAT and CDR2 FQNNGV. In nucleotides, the CDR3 is TGTGCCAGCAGCCTAGGGGGCCGGCGGGGAGCTAACACCGGGGAGCTGTTTTTT. Its translation is CASSLGGRRGANTGELFF.

This chain links TRBV29-1 with TRBJ2-2, with D hard to call. The ends were cut back, 3 bases at V and 7 bases at J, with 9 bases in the middle. Per the germline V gene, CDR1 is SQVTM and CDR2 is ANQGSEA. CDR3 length: 12 residues. CDR3 loop: CSVDLVGGELFF. As DNA, the CDR3 is TGCAGCGTTGACTTGGTTGGCGGGGAGCTGTTTTTT.

This clonotype was observed many times. V usage is TRBV20-1 and J usage is TRBJ2-3; a weak D match, TRBD2 (6 bases). CDR3 length equals 15 residues. Germline assignment: CDR1 DFQATT and CDR2 SNEGSKA (reference sequence). Trimming cost V 1 base and J 1 base, with 12 bases left between them. The CDR3 nucleotides are TGCAGTGCTAGAGTTCGGCGGGGCCGCACAGATACGCAGTATTTT. It codes for CSARVRRGRTDTQYF.

The chain combines TRBV6-1 with TRBJ2-1; TRBD2 agrees at 7 bases. With V trimmed by 2 bases and J by 13 bases, 20 bases remained unmatched. This CDR3 is built from 17 residues. Germline V gene lookup returns CDR1 MNHNS and CDR2 SASEGT. The CDR3, as DNA: TGTGCCAGCAGTGAAATCCAGTCGTCAGGGAGGCGGGAGACCCAGTTCTTC. Its translation: CASSEIQSSGRRETQFF.

This clonotype was counted between two and nine times. This chain uses TRBV30 with TRBJ2-5; 8 nucleotides agree with TRBD2. The CDR3 totals 16 residues. V lost 1 base, J lost 6 bases, and 13 bases stayed unmatched. Per the germline V gene, CDR1 is GTSNPN and CDR2 is SVGIG (reference sequence). The CDR3 region has the DNA TGTGCCTGGAGTGGACTTCTAGCGGGCGGGAGCAAGACCCAGTACTTC. Translating it yields CAWSGLLAGGSKTQYF. The variable domain in full, with the rest retrieved from reference TRBV30 and TRBJ2-5, is SQTIHQWPATLVQPVGSPLSLECTVEGTSNPNLYWYRQAAGRGLQLLFYSVGIGQISSEVPQNLSASRPQDRQFILSSKKLLLSDSGFYLCAWSGLLAGGSKTQYFGPGTRLLVL.

At least ten counts were recorded for this clonotype. A much more abundant neighbour one base away suggests this may be a read error. This chain uses TRBV7-2 with TRBJ2-1; D gene uncertain. Germline-derived CDR1 and CDR2 are SGHTA and FQGNSA. The V and J ends lost 2 bases and 6 bases respectively, with 14 bases between them. CDR3 length: 15 amino acids. In DNA, the CDR3 is TGTGCCAGCAGCTTAAAGGGCGTAGGGTGCAATGAGCAGTTCTTC. It specifies CASSLKGVGCNEQFF. The full variable domain, with the rest looked up from reference TRBV7-2 and TRBJ2-1, is GAGVSQSPSNKVTEKGKDVELRCDPISGHTALYWYRQSLGQGLEFLIYFQGNSAPDKSGLPSDRFSAERTGGSVSTLTIQRTQQEDSAVYLCASSLKGVGCNEQFFGPGTRLTVL.

The sample holds many counts of this clonotype. This chain joins TRBV11-2 and TRBJ2-7, with 8 bases aligning to TRBD2. The CDR3 spans 15 residues. Germline values: CDR1 SGHAT, CDR2 FQNNGV. The junction had 12 bases not matched to a gene; V was cut back by 5 bases and J by 6 bases. Written as DNA, the CDR3 is TGTGCCAGCAGCCCGGGGGGGTGGACCGGGCTCGAGCAGTACTTC. Translated: CASSPGGWTGLEQYF.

V is TRBV7-2 and J is TRBJ1-4; D is uncertain. Trimming stripped 5 bases from V and 16 bases from J, with 26 bases between. Germline CDR1 reads SGHTA; CDR2 reads FQGNSA. The CDR3 length is 15 residues. Here the CDR3 reads CASSTLGKPSGRPFF. The CDR3 region has the DNA TGTGCCAGCAGCACCCTTGGGAAGCCCAGTGGGAGACCGTTTTTT.

This clonotype came up a few times. Since a much larger clone is just one base distant, this may be a read error. The chain is built from TRBV7-2 and TRBJ1-4; D is uncertain. The germline V gene has CDR1 SGHTA and CDR2 FQGNSA. This CDR3 has 16 amino acids. The CDR3 coding sequence is TGTGCCAGCAGCTCACGAGTACCGGCAACTAATGAAAAACGGTTTTTT. It encodes CASSSRVPATNEKRFF.

The chain couples TRBV5-1 to TRBJ1-1, with 9 bases fitting TRBD1. This CDR3 has 12 residues. CDR1 and CDR2 from the germline V gene are SGHRS and YFSETQ. With 3 bases clipped from V and 8 bases from J, the junction kept 2 bases outside the gene matches. CDR3 residues: CASSWGQGEAFF. The CDR3 nucleotides read TGCGCCAGCAGCTGGGGACAGGGAGAAGCTTTCTTT.

This clonotype was detected only once. The chain links TRBV5-1 to TRBJ2-1; possible D gene TRBD1, 5 bases. V lost 0 bases to trimming and J lost 7 bases, with 14 bases between them. Germline CDR1 and CDR2: SGHRS and YFSETQ. This CDR3 has 15 amino acids. The CDR3 loop is CASSLAILGLNEQFF. In DNA, the CDR3 is TGCGCCAGCAGCTTGGCCATTTTGGGGCTGAATGAGCAGTTCTTC.

This clonotype was picked up a small number of times. A clone one base away is much larger, so this may be a read error. This chain links TRBV29-1 with TRBJ2-7; TRBD1 matches at 7 bases. The CDR3 loop spans 14 amino acids. Germline V gene data show CDR1 as SQVTM and CDR2 as ANQGSEA. V was clipped by 4 bases and J by 2 bases; unmatched bases: 8. The CDR3 coding sequence is TGCAGCGTTGTTTGGAGACAGGGAGCCTACGAGCAGTACTTC. Translation: CSVVWRQGAYEQYF.